The 11 T cell receptor beta chains reported below all come from one sample, sequenced in a study of tumor-infiltrating lymphocytes in primary liver carcinoma. The source of the blood RNA was unsorted whole blood, and germline DNA was extracted as well. A primer in the constant region served to generate TCR beta cDNA from roughly 450 ng of total RNA. Libraries of TCR beta came from three nested multiplex PCR rounds with slightly modified ARM-PCR. Amplification in the first two PCR rounds was performed using TRBV1-TRBV30 forward primers and a C-beta reverse primer for approximately 10 cycles each. Using its own MiXCR run on the multiplex PCR reads, TCRdb lists one record per CDR3 protein. The sample has fewer than 400,000 distinct CDR3 sequences, 50% to 70% seen once. The sequencing input was peripheral blood. The receptors were sampled from a middle-aged man with primary liver carcinoma and hepatitis B virus infection.

On this clonotype itself: Mismatch with germline at one junction end may stem from a read error. The chain couples TRBV4-3 to TRBJ2-1; 12 bases line up with TRBD1. CDR1 and CDR2 (germline): LGHNA, YSLEER. There are 21 residues in the CDR3. The CDR3 spells CASSQEGTGGLAGEHYNKQFF. In DNA, the CDR3 is TGCGCCAGCAGCCAAGAGGGGACAGGGGGCCTAGCGGGAGAGCACTACAATAAGCAGTTCTTC.

Note on this clonotype: The CDR3 does not end in the conserved phenylalanine or tryptophan, so this is likely a read error. The chain employs TRBV6-4 and TRBJ2-1; D perhaps matches TRBD2 (6 bases). V was trimmed by 7 bases and J by 8 bases, leaving 24 bases between them. CDR1 MRHNA and CDR2 SNTAGT come from the germline V gene. The CDR3 is 16 amino acids. Written as DNA, the CDR3 is TGTGCCAGCATTAGTTTAAACCCTTGGGACTTTGATGAGCAGTTCTCC. Protein: CASISLNPWDFDEQFS.

About this clonotype itself: A much bigger clone sits one base away, suggesting this may be a read error. V gene TRBV4-1 combines with J gene TRBJ2-5, with D perhaps matching TRBD2 (5 bases). Germline V CDR1 and CDR2: MGHRA, YSYEKL. With 2 bases removed from V and 7 bases from J, the gap between germline ends came to 8 bases. This CDR3 is built from 12 residues. CDR3 sequence (DNA): TGCGCCAGCAGCCAATATGGAGGGACCCAGTACTTC. It encodes CASSQYGGTQYF.

This clonotype was observed once. A much larger clone lies a single base off, so this may be a read error. This sequence joins TRBV6-1 and TRBJ1-2; the D gene is possibly TRBD1 (5 bases). V gave up 7 bases and J gave up 6 bases, with 21 bases separating them. This CDR3 spans 15 amino acids. Germline V CDR1 and CDR2: MNHNS, SASEGT. The CDR3 region is CASTIGSGASDGYTF. CDR3 coding DNA: TGTGCCAGCACCATAGGGTCCGGGGCATCGGATGGCTACACCTTC.

This clonotype occurred many times. The chain recombines TRBV12-3 or TRBV12-4 with TRBJ2-7; D gene unclear. The CDR3 loop spans 15 amino acids. Trimming removed 3 bases at V and 0 bases at J, with 12 bases between. The CDR3 sequence is CASSFSPGSSYEQYF. The CDR3 coding sequence is TGTGCCAGCAGTTTTTCCCCTGGAAGCTCCTACGAGCAGTACTTC.

This clonotype was picked up many times. The chain has TRBV4-1 and TRBJ2-7; 11 bases are a match to TRBD2. The CDR3 consists of 16 residues. The germline CDR1 and CDR2 sequences are MGHRA and YSYEKL. The V gene end was trimmed by 0 bases and the J gene end by 7 bases; junction bases not matched to a gene: 8. As DNA, the CDR3 is TGCGCCAGCAGCCAAGATTCAACTAGCGGGAGTAATGAGCAGTACTTC. As protein: CASSQDSTSGSNEQYF.

CDR3 in amino acids: CASISGGDDEQFF. DNA for the CDR3: TGTGCCAGCATATCGGGAGGTGACGATGAGCAGTTCTTC. This rearrangement joins TRBV6-2 or TRBV6-3 to TRBJ2-1, with 7 bases aligning to TRBD2. The V gene's germline CDR1 is MNHEY and CDR2 SVGEGT. Losses at the gene ends were 7 bases for V and 8 bases for J; bases not matched to a gene: 8. There are 13 residues in the CDR3.

In regard to this clonotype: This sequence may be a read error, since a much larger clone differs from it by one base. This sequence joins TRBV10-3 and TRBJ2-7, with D tentatively TRBD1 or TRBD2 (6 bases each). Germline CDR1 reads ENHRY; CDR2 reads SYGVKD. This CDR3 contains 14 residues. The CDR3 nucleotides are TGTACCTCTGAGGGGGGTATCGGTCTCGGGGAGCAGTACTTC. Residues: CTSEGGIGLGEQYF.

Concerning this clonotype itself: It may be a read error: a sequence one base away is much more abundant. V is TRBV6-2 or TRBV6-3 and J is TRBJ2-7; 13 nucleotides line up with TRBD2. With 9 bases clipped from V and 6 bases from J, the junction kept 11 bases outside the gene matches. Looked up from germline, CDR1 is MNHEY and CDR2 is SVGEGT. This CDR3 spans 15 amino acids. The chain's CDR3 is CARSATGLAGREQYF. The CDR3 nucleotides are TGTGCCAGGAGTGCGACGGGACTAGCGGGACGCGAGCAGTACTTC.

Note on this clonotype: One junction end does not reproduce the germline sequence, and a read error may be involved. The chain recombines TRBV29-1 with TRBJ2-1; D uncertain. The CDR3 spans 13 residues. The V gene's germline CDR1 is SQVTM and CDR2 ANQGSEA. The CDR3: CGVGTSSYNEQFF. CDR3 coding DNA: TGCGGCGTTGGAACCAGCTCCTACAATGAGCAGTTCTTC.

This clonotype was picked up many times. V gene TRBV5-8 combines with J gene TRBJ1-5, with 7 nucleotides matching TRBD1. This CDR3 spans 14 amino acids. With 4 bases clipped from V and 4 bases from J, the junction kept 5 bases outside the gene matches. CDR1 and CDR2 (germline): SGHTS, YDEGEE. The DNA for the CDR3 is TGTGCCAGCAGCCGATTACAGGGGAATCAGCCCCAGCATTTT. Translated: CASSRLQGNQPQHF.